A selection of T cell receptor beta chains follows, all from one sample in a study of blood T cell repertoires in COVID-19. The protocol was immunoSEQ multiplex PCR, while the TCRdb copy is restricted to in-frame clones and leaves out a portion. The sample includes approximately 150,000 clones, roughly nine tenths of them seen just once. The specimen sequenced was peripheral blood. These receptors were obtained from a human donor in a cohort sampled during active COVID-19. The conserved cysteine and the conserved F or W are not part of the CDR3 here. Fields, in order: J gene, V gene, CDR3 protein.

j_gene: TRBJ1-5
v_gene: TRBV6-1
CDR3aa: ASSEQTGRQPQH

j_gene: TRBJ2-7
v_gene: TRBV9
CDR3aa: ASSAREPGNEQY

j_gene: TRBJ2-5
v_gene: TRBV7-3
CDR3aa: ASSSDRGRETQY

j_gene: TRBJ2-2
v_gene: TRBV6-1
CDR3aa: ASSEAVTGTGELF

j_gene: TRBJ1-5
v_gene: TRBV5-1
CDR3aa: ASSLTGVNQPQH

j_gene: TRBJ2-3
v_gene: TRBV19
CDR3aa: ASSSTSGVTDTQY

j_gene: TRBJ2-5
v_gene: TRBV19
CDR3aa: ASSIGGGETQY

j_gene: TRBJ2-7
v_gene: TRBV5-1
CDR3aa: ASKRTGTHEQY

j_gene: TRBJ1-3
v_gene: TRBV9
CDR3aa: ASSVSWSAGNTIY

j_gene: TRBJ1-3
v_gene: TRBV5-6
CDR3aa: ASSVTASRNTIY

j_gene: TRBJ1-4
v_gene: TRBV7-9
CDR3aa: ASSHTRGANEKLF

j_gene: TRBJ2-7
v_gene: TRBV25-1
CDR3aa: ASSEFGTGFPEQY

j_gene: TRBJ1-5
v_gene: TRBV2
CDR3aa: ASTGGGGGEGNQPQH

j_gene: TRBJ2-3
v_gene: TRBV7-8
CDR3aa: ASSLGNSLRGGTPSTDTQY

j_gene: TRBJ2-1
v_gene: TRBV4-2
CDR3aa: ASSQGQALGYNEQF

j_gene: TRBJ1-2
v_gene: TRBV27
CDR3aa: ASSLSWGGTYGYT

j_gene: TRBJ2-7
v_gene: TRBV6-5
CDR3aa: ASREDRDFYEQY

j_gene: TRBJ1-4
v_gene: TRBV30
CDR3aa: AWSVQEKLF

j_gene: TRBJ2-1
v_gene: TRBV5-1
CDR3aa: ASSLTGANNEQF

j_gene: TRBJ1-6
v_gene: TRBV19
CDR3aa: ASSTWTDYNSPLH

j_gene: TRBJ1-2
v_gene: TRBV7-2
CDR3aa: ASSSRSYGYT

j_gene: TRBJ2-5
v_gene: TRBV25-1
CDR3aa: ASGTRGETQY

j_gene: TRBJ1-1
v_gene: TRBV10-3
CDR3aa: AISEGGAGSSTEAF

j_gene: TRBJ2-3
v_gene: TRBV3-1/TRBV3-2
CDR3aa: ASRQGGSDTQY

j_gene: TRBJ1-2
v_gene: TRBV19
CDR3aa: ASGHREANYGYT

j_gene: TRBJ1-4
v_gene: TRBV11-2
CDR3aa: ASSLGPRGFNEKLF

j_gene: TRBJ2-3
v_gene: TRBV5-6
CDR3aa: ASSLASGGDTDTQY

j_gene: TRBJ1-2
v_gene: TRBV7-6
CDR3aa: ASSLNDLNGYT

j_gene: TRBJ2-7
v_gene: TRBV3-1/TRBV3-2
CDR3aa: ASSLGTANSWSAQY

j_gene: TRBJ2-1
v_gene: TRBV6-4
CDR3aa: ASSEQGGYEQF

j_gene: TRBJ2-3
v_gene: TRBV5-1
CDR3aa: ASTRRSGGTDTQY

j_gene: TRBJ2-7
v_gene: TRBV30
CDR3aa: AWSSGSEQY

j_gene: TRBJ1-2
v_gene: TRBV3-1/TRBV3-2
CDR3aa: ASSQGQGHYGYT

j_gene: TRBJ1-3
v_gene: TRBV9
CDR3aa: ASSGQVGNTIY

j_gene: TRBJ2-7
v_gene: TRBV5-1
CDR3aa: ASSLPGNPYEQY

j_gene: TRBJ1-6
v_gene: TRBV10-3
CDR3aa: AISEGGGMVYNSPLH

j_gene: TRBJ1-1
v_gene: TRBV5-1
CDR3aa: ASSLMMRQGISEAF

j_gene: TRBJ1-4
v_gene: TRBV7-2
CDR3aa: ASSLATGGREKLF

j_gene: TRBJ1-6
v_gene: TRBV19
CDR3aa: ASSGGQERHSSPLH

j_gene: TRBJ2-3
v_gene: TRBV27
CDR3aa: ASSRLAGGPDTQY

j_gene: TRBJ2-1
v_gene: TRBV11-2
CDR3aa: ACKQGAGSYNEQF

j_gene: TRBJ1-5
v_gene: TRBV19
CDR3aa: ASRRGGDQPQH

j_gene: TRBJ1-2
v_gene: TRBV5-1
CDR3aa: ASSADSLVSSYGYT

j_gene: TRBJ2-2
v_gene: TRBV10-3
CDR3aa: AISETGGNTGELF

j_gene: TRBJ2-1
v_gene: TRBV23-1
CDR3aa: ASSLGTVTNEQF

j_gene: TRBJ2-1
v_gene: TRBV7-9
CDR3aa: ASSLRAGGRGYNEQF

j_gene: TRBJ1-2
v_gene: TRBV6-1
CDR3aa: ASSDTNYGYT

j_gene: TRBJ2-7
v_gene: TRBV6-2/TRBV6-3
CDR3aa: ASSFRLGTGTYEQY

j_gene: TRBJ2-1
v_gene: TRBV7-3
CDR3aa: ASSLTRANEQF

j_gene: TRBJ2-3
v_gene: TRBV15
CDR3aa: ATRASGTDTQY

j_gene: TRBJ2-1
v_gene: TRBV9
CDR3aa: ASSVAGTDYNEQF

j_gene: TRBJ2-7
v_gene: TRBV13
CDR3aa: ASSLTSGGAAYEQY